Described below is a single TCR beta chain sequence and its context. The data belong to a study of CD8 T cells in Susac syndrome. At the level of the study: Patients with Susac syndrome were therapy-naive, on corticosteroids, or on intravenous immunoglobulin alone at the time that blood was drawn.

Per germline, CDR1 MDHEN and CDR2 SYDVKM. The V end lost 6 bases, the J end lost 4 bases, and 10 bases lay between the germline ends. The CDR3 contains 12 residues. The sequenced target, TCR beta, came from blood CD8+ and CD4+ T cells. With random hexamers, reverse transcription was performed on roughly 0.45 to 1 ug of RNA. Via MiXCR, TCRdb re-called the immunoSEQ multiplex PCR reads, giving one row per CDR3 protein. This table has about 130,000 distinct CDR3 sequences, around 94% appearing once. Sequenced material: CD8+ T cells from PBMCs. This TCR was recovered from a human donor with Susac syndrome. The chain uses TRBV28 and TRBJ2-7; possible D gene TRBD1, 6 bases. The DNA for the CDR3 is TGTGCCAGCAGGAAACAGGGATACGAGCAGTACTTC. The encoded protein is CASRKQGYEQYF.